The 30 T cell receptor beta chains in this list originate from one sample, sequenced in a study of T cell repertoires in cytomegalovirus infection. The antigens for these receptors are not known. TCRdb used MiXCR to reprocess the reads, holding one entry per CDR3 protein. This sample yields roughly 920,000 distinct CDR3 sequences, of which 30% to 40% are seen a single time; over 11% belongs to the top ten. Here the sequenced sample was cultured CD8+ T cells from PBMCs, taken from culture after CMV antigen stimulation. Every receptor here comes from a human donor in good health (CMV status not recorded). Some clones in this sample may be carry-over from other donors' samples.

This clonotype was counted a few times. This chain joins TRBV11-1 and TRBJ1-1; 8 nucleotides agree with TRBD1. The length of the CDR3 is 13 residues. CDR1 is SGHAT and CDR2 is FQDESV in the germline V gene (reference sequence). V shed 5 bases, J shed 3 bases, and the junction held 2 bases outside the gene matches. The CDR3, as DNA: TGTGCCAGCAGCGCGACAGGGGACACTGAAGCTTTCTTT. This encodes CASSATGDTEAFF.

The chain carries TRBV7-2 and TRBJ2-5, with D perhaps TRBD1 or TRBD2 (5 bases each). Germline V gene lookup returns CDR1 SGHTA and CDR2 FQGNSA. The CDR3 is 15 amino acids. Trimming took 5 bases from V and 4 from J, leaving 17 bases between them. CDR3 sequence: CASSPGAGPVETQYF. CDR3 bases: TGTGCCAGCAGCCCCGGGGCGGGTCCGGTAGAGACCCAGTACTTC.

The V call is TRBV7-2, the J call TRBJ2-6, with D possibly being TRBD1 (5 bases). This CDR3 comprises 13 residues. V lost 11 bases and J lost 3, with 11 bases in between. The germline CDR1 and CDR2 sequences are SGHTA and FQGNSA. The CDR3 here is CASGIDGANVLTF. CDR3 DNA sequence: TGTGCCTCAGGGATTGATGGGGCCAACGTCCTGACTTTC.

J is TRBJ2-1 and V is TRBV7-9, with 10 bases lining up with TRBD2. V was clipped by 6 bases and J by 6 bases; unmatched bases: 8. Germline values: CDR1 SEHNR, CDR2 FQNEAQ (reference sequence). The CDR3 runs 15 residues. CDR3 region: CASRSLAGVPNEQFF. Here the CDR3 DNA reads TGTGCCAGCAGATCCCTAGCGGGGGTTCCCAATGAGCAGTTCTTC.

Notes on this clonotype: A junction boundary mismatches the germline segment, possibly from a read error. The chain uses TRBV7-8 and TRBJ1-5; TRBD1 is a possible D gene (6 bases). This CDR3 spans 17 amino acids. The germline CDR1 and CDR2 sequences are SGHVS and FQNEAQ. CDR3 nucleotides: TGTGCCACCAGCACCTCGCTGGGGGCGCGGGTTTTTCAGCCCCAGCATTTT. Translating gives CATSTSLGARVFQPQHF.

The chain carries TRBV7-2 and TRBJ1-1, with D possibly matching TRBD1 (6 bases). V was pared by 3 bases and J by 1 base, with 12 bases between. The CDR3 loop spans 15 amino acids. Germline V gene lookup returns CDR1 SGHTA and CDR2 FQGNSA. CDR3 nucleotides: TGTGCCAGCAGCTTCCCGACAGGTCCGAACACTGAAGCTTTCTTT. Encoded protein: CASSFPTGPNTEAFF.

This clonotype appeared many times. The CDR3 DNA reads TGTGCCAGCAGCCCTACAAGGCTAGCGGAATCGACCAATACGCAGTATTTT. Translation gives CASSPTRLAESTNTQYF. The chain carries TRBV7-6 and TRBJ2-3; 7 bases agree with TRBD2. Germline CDR1 is SGHVS and CDR2 is FNYEAQ. The CDR3 contains 17 residues. Trimming removed 5 bases from V and 7 bases from J; junction bases left unmatched: 18.

This clonotype was seen more than once but under ten times. This chain uses TRBV7-6 with TRBJ2-7; D gene uncertain. CDR1 is SGHVS and CDR2 is FNYEAQ in the germline V gene. The CDR3 is made up of 12 amino acids. V shed 6 bases and J shed 8 bases, with 14 bases lying between them. CDR3 nucleotides: TGTGCCAGCAGTCCGGGTCCCAACCAGCAGTACTTC. Its protein product is CASSPGPNQQYF.

This chain connects TRBV7-9 to TRBJ1-5; D is unresolved. Trimming left V 5 bases short and J 0 bases short, with 14 bases between. Germline V CDR1 and CDR2: SEHNR, FQNEAQ (reference sequence). CDR3 length: 16 amino acids. The CDR3, as DNA: TGTGCCAGCAGCACTAATTCGGACGGTAGCAATCAGCCCCAGCATTTT. Translation gives CASSTNSDGSNQPQHF.

In its sample, this clonotype was seen many times. The V call is TRBV7-9, the J call TRBJ2-1; possible D gene TRBD2, 5 bases. V dropped 8 bases and J dropped 0 bases, with 8 bases sitting between them. CDR1 and CDR2 (germline): SEHNR, FQNEAQ (reference sequence). This CDR3 has 13 amino acids. The CDR3 DNA is TGTGCCAGCGACGGGGTCTCCTACAATGAGCAGTTCTTC. Protein sequence: CASDGVSYNEQFF.

This clonotype was observed a few times. The chain recombines TRBV14 with TRBJ2-5; 8 positions match TRBD2. Germline CDR1 reads SGHDN; CDR2 reads FVKESK. The V segment lost 0 bases and the J segment 6 bases; nucleotides outside the gene matches: 9. CDR3 length: 16 amino acids. CDR3 residues: CASSQEWAGGMKTQYF. The CDR3 DNA reads as TGTGCCAGCAGCCAAGAGTGGGCGGGGGGTATGAAGACCCAGTACTTC.

This chain connects TRBV4-1 to TRBJ2-1, with TRBD2 identical over 8 bases. Trimming at V came to 1 base and at J to 3 bases, leaving 5 bases not matched to a gene. Per the germline V gene, CDR1 is MGHRA and CDR2 is YSYEKL. The CDR3 spans 16 residues. CDR3 bases: TGCGCCAGCAGCCAAGCCTCCGGGGGGGTCTACAATGAGCAGTTCTTC. Translated, it gives CASSQASGGVYNEQFF.

A word on this clonotype: One end of the junction does not line up with germline, which may come from a read error. J is TRBJ1-1 and V is TRBV12-3 or TRBV12-4, with D perhaps TRBD1 (5 bases). CDR3 size: 15 residues. The CDR3 nucleotides read TGTACCAGCACCGTCAGTTCTAGGGGGAACACTGAAGCTTTCTTT. Translated, it gives CTSTVSSRGNTEAFF.

V usage is TRBV7-2 and J usage is TRBJ2-7; 8 bases are a match to TRBD1. The ends lost 6 bases at V and 0 bases at J; junction bases unmatched: 13. The CDR3 has 17 amino acids. Germline lookup yields CDR1 SGHTA and CDR2 FQGNSA. CDR3 sequence (DNA): TGTGCCAGCAGTTACACTCAGGGGGCATACAGCTCCTACGAGCAGTACTTC. It translates to CASSYTQGAYSSYEQYF.

The gene calls are TRBV5-6 and TRBJ2-7; TRBD1 is a possible D gene (6 bases). This CDR3 is built from 12 residues. Germline V lookup: CDR1 SGHDT, CDR2 YYEEEE. The V end lost 3 bases, the J end lost 4 bases, and 8 bases lay between the germline ends. CDR3 coding DNA: TGTGCCAGCAGCTATGACAGGTACGAGCAGTACTTC. Translating gives CASSYDRYEQYF. Supplemented by reference TRBV5-6 and TRBJ2-7, the full variable domain reads DAGVTQSPTHLIKTRGQQVTLRCSPKSGHDTVSWYQQALGQGPQFIFQYYEEEERQRGNFPDRFSGHQFPNYSSELNVNALLLGDSALYLCASSYDRYEQYFGPGTRLTVT.

There are a few counts of this clonotype. CDR3 in DNA: TGTGCCAGCAGTCCCCCCGGGACAGGGCACAATGAGCAGTTCTTC. Translating gives CASSPPGTGHNEQFF. J is TRBJ2-1 and V is TRBV6-2 or TRBV6-3, with 9 bases identical to TRBD1. This CDR3 spans 15 amino acids. Germline lookup yields CDR1 MNHEY and CDR2 SVGEGT. V was clipped by 5 bases and J by 5 bases; unmatched bases: 7.

About this clonotype: Germline is not matched at one junction end, which may reflect a read error. The chain is built from TRBV4-1 and TRBJ2-1, with 8 bases fitting TRBD2. The better agreement between TRBJ2-7 and the DNA end casts doubt on the J call. Germline values: CDR1 MGHRA, CDR2 YSYEKL. The CDR3 spans 16 residues. The CDR3: CASSHERGTPYNEQYF. CDR3 in DNA: TGTGCCAGCAGCCACGAGCGGGGGACCCCCTACAATGAGCAGTACTTC.

Only a few counts were recorded for this clonotype. The V call is TRBV7-9, the J call TRBJ1-2, with D perhaps TRBD1 (6 bases). The germline gives CDR1 SEHNR, CDR2 FQNEAQ (reference sequence). The ends were cut back, 1 base at V and 3 bases at J, with 12 bases in the middle. This CDR3 is 15 amino acids long. For the CDR3, the DNA is TGTGCCAGCAGCTTAGGAGAGGGGGAGGACTATGGCTACACCTTC. It specifies CASSLGEGEDYGYTF. Variable domain in full (rest from reference TRBV7-9 and TRBJ1-2): DTGVSQNPRHKITKRGQNVTFRCDPISEHNRLYWYRQTLGQGPEFLTYFQNEAQLEKSRLLSDRFSAERPKGSFSTLEIQRTEQGDSAMYLCASSLGEGEDYGYTFGSGTRLTVV.

The chain recombines TRBV14 with TRBJ2-1; TRBD2 is a possible D gene (5 bases). CDR3 length: 17 residues. The V gene's germline CDR1 is SGHDN and CDR2 FVKESK. V lost 0 bases to trimming and J lost 7 bases, with 19 bases between them. CDR3 residues: CASSQDLTLVVKNEQFF. CDR3 coding DNA: TGTGCCAGCAGCCAAGATCTTACACTAGTGGTGAAAAATGAGCAGTTCTTC.

The chain has TRBV7-3 and TRBJ1-2; no definite D call. Deletions cut 2 bases from V and 8 bases from J, with 15 bases between. This CDR3 has 14 residues. Per the germline V gene, CDR1 is SGHTA and CDR2 is FQGTGA. This chain's CDR3 is CASSLEDLVRGYTF. DNA for the CDR3: TGTGCCAGCAGCTTAGAGGACTTAGTACGAGGCTACACCTTC. The full variable domain, with the rest looked up from reference TRBV7-3 and TRBJ1-2, is GAGVSQTPSNKVTEKGKYVELRCDPISGHTALYWYRQSLGQGPEFLIYFQGTGAADDSGLPNDRFFAVRPEGSVSTLKIQRTERGDSAVYLCASSLEDLVRGYTFGSGTRLTVV.

V gene TRBV7-9 combines with J gene TRBJ1-2, with D unresolved. CDR3 size: 14 residues. The germline V gene has CDR1 SEHNR and CDR2 FQNEAQ (reference sequence). The germline V and J ends were trimmed by 7 bases and 7 bases, with 19 bases remaining between them. The chain's CDR3 is CASIGQAWRGGYTF. The CDR3 nucleotides read TGTGCCAGCATCGGTCAGGCCTGGCGTGGTGGCTACACCTTC.

The chain links TRBV11-2 to TRBJ1-1, with a tentative D call TRBD1 (6 bases). Trimming removed 5 bases from V and 2 bases from J, with 21 bases in between. The CDR3 consists of 17 residues. Per germline, CDR1 SGHAT and CDR2 FQNNGV. DNA for the CDR3: TGTGCCAGCAGCCCCTATTCCGTGGGGGCGCCAAACACTGAAGCTTTCTTT. This sequence encodes CASSPYSVGAPNTEAFF. The entire variable domain, with the rest obtained from reference TRBV11-2 and TRBJ1-1, is as follows: EAGVAQSPRYKIIEKRQSVAFWCNPISGHATLYWYQQILGQGPKLLIQFQNNGVVDDSQLPKDRFSAERLKGVDSTLKIQPAKLEDSAVYLCASSPYSVGAPNTEAFFGQGTRLTVV.

This clonotype came up many times. J is TRBJ2-2 and V is TRBV7-2; 7 nucleotides line up with TRBD1. V was pared by 11 bases and J by 2 bases, with 14 bases of the junction left unmatched. The CDR3 covers 16 residues. Germline CDR1 reads SGHTA; CDR2 reads FQGNSA. CDR3 sequence: CAASQGVNSNTGELFF. In DNA, the CDR3 is TGTGCCGCCTCCCAGGGGGTGAACTCCAACACCGGGGAGCTGTTTTTT.

This clonotype appeared a few times. The V and J genes are TRBV7-9 and TRBJ1-6, with a weak D call TRBD1 (5 bases). The CDR3 has 17 amino acids. Germline-derived CDR1 and CDR2 are SEHNR and FQNEAQ (reference sequence). V was cut by 4 bases and J by 9 bases, with 22 bases left in between. For the CDR3, the DNA is TGTGCCAGCAGCTCCCGCCGGGATGGGGCGCAGGGTTCACCCCTCCACTTT. It yields the protein CASSSRRDGAQGSPLHF.

This clonotype was picked up a small number of times. The chain uses TRBV24-1 and TRBJ1-2, with D perhaps matching TRBD1 (5 bases). The germline gives CDR1 KGHDR, CDR2 SFDVKD. The CDR3 runs to 13 residues. V lost 6 bases, J lost 4 bases, and 11 bases lay in between. CDR3 sequence (DNA): TGTGCCACCAGTAAGGGGTCGGGCTATGGCTACACCTTC. Translation: CATSKGSGYGYTF.

Only a few counts were recorded for this clonotype. The chain links TRBV4-1 to TRBJ2-2; 9 bases match TRBD1. Germline V gene data show CDR1 as MGHRA and CDR2 as YSYEKL. With 3 bases clipped from V and 4 bases from J, the junction kept 9 bases outside the gene matches. CDR3 length: 17 residues. DNA for the CDR3: TGCGCCAGCAGCCATCCTGGACAGGGGAAAAGCACCGGGGAGCTGTTTTTT. This sequence encodes CASSHPGQGKSTGELFF.

This clonotype was detected a few times. V gene TRBV6-6 combines with J gene TRBJ2-7; D may be TRBD2 (6 bases). V lost 6 bases to trimming and J lost 3 bases, with 15 bases between them. Per germline, CDR1 MNHNY and CDR2 SVGAGI (reference sequence). The CDR3 loop spans 14 amino acids. CDR3 sequence (DNA): TGTGCCAGCAGCCACGGGGGAATGGACTACGAGCAGTACGTC. Translating it yields CASSHGGMDYEQYV.

The table lists this clonotype with a few counts. The chain links TRBV5-6 to TRBJ1-1; D perhaps matches TRBD1 (5 bases). CDR1 and CDR2 (germline): SGHDT, YYEEEE. Between the trimmed V and J ends, which lost 4 bases and 4 bases, there was a span of 11 bases. This CDR3 contains 13 residues. CDR3 region: CASSPDSGTEAFF. DNA of the CDR3: TGTGCCAGCAGCCCCGACAGTGGCACTGAAGCTTTCTTT.

The genes are TRBV19 and TRBJ2-1, with TRBD2 identical over 7 bases. The CDR3 has 14 amino acids. Trimming at V came to 3 bases and at J to 4 bases, leaving 3 bases not matched to a gene. Germline V gene data show CDR1 as LNHDA and CDR2 as SQIVND (reference sequence). CDR3 residues: CASSMGLHYNEQFF. In nucleotides, the CDR3 is TGTGCCAGTAGTATGGGACTACATTACAATGAGCAGTTCTTC.

The chain employs TRBV7-4 and TRBJ2-1, with unresolved D. Germline-derived CDR1 and CDR2 are SGHVT and SQSDAQ. The CDR3 consists of 12 residues. The ends were cut back, 7 bases at V and 8 bases at J, with 12 bases in the middle. The CDR3 region is CASNSPFDEQFF. CDR3 sequence (DNA): TGTGCCAGCAACTCCCCCTTCGATGAGCAGTTCTTC.